The rows below give T cell receptor beta chains drawn from one sample of a study of blood T cell repertoires in COVID-19. Here immunoSEQ multiplex PCR was the method, and the copy in TCRdb shows in-frame clones only, minus some. The data show approximately 80,000 clones, around 74% seen once. Specimen: peripheral blood. The receptors stem from a human donor in a cohort sampled during active COVID-19. Each CDR3 is given with its conserved first and last residue. The D gene is left open where the match is weak. For some rows the clone size is stated as once, few or many, or as a class when expanded; others skip it.

J gene	clone size	V gene	D gene	CDR3 DNA	CDR3 protein
TRBJ1-3	-	TRBV18	-	TGTGCCAGCTCACCATCCCAGGGAAACACCATATATTTT	CASSPSQGNTIYF
TRBJ1-2	-	TRBV10-3	-	TGTGCCACCTTTGTGGGGGGGACCTATGGCTACACCTTC	CATFVGGTYGYTF
TRBJ2-6	-	TRBV27	TRBD1	TGTGCCAGCAGTCCCGCAGGGGACAGCTCTGGGGCCAACGTCCTGACTTTC	CASSPAGDSSGANVLTF
TRBJ2-3	-	TRBV5-1	-	TGCGCCAGCAGCTTGGTTGGCCCACCAGATACGCAGTATTTT	CASSLVGPPDTQYF
TRBJ2-7	-	TRBV4-1	-	TGCGCCAGCAGCCAAGGACAGGCCCCGGCCTACGAGCAGTACTTC	CASSQGQAPAYEQYF
TRBJ2-5	-	TRBV12-3/TRBV12-4	-	TGTGCCAGCAGTCCTCAGGAGACCCAGTACTTC	CASSPQETQYF
TRBJ2-7	-	TRBV2	-	TGTGCCAGCGGAAATCGGGGTACCGAGCAGTACTTC	CASGNRGTEQYF
TRBJ1-1	-	TRBV29-1	TRBD1	TGCAGCGTGGAACAGGGGGAAGCTGAAGCTTTCTTT	CSVEQGEAEAFF
TRBJ2-2	-	TRBV25-1	TRBD2	TGTGCCAGCAGTGAATCCCGACTAGCGGGCGGGGAGCTGTTTTTT	CASSESRLAGGELFF
TRBJ1-1	-	TRBV12-3/TRBV12-4	-	TGTGCCAGCAGTTTAGACTTGAACACTGAAGCTTTCTTT	CASSLDLNTEAFF
TRBJ1-2	-	TRBV6-5	TRBD1	TGTGCCAGCAGGCCCCCCGGGACAGGGATCTACACCTTC	CASRPPGTGIYTF
TRBJ1-5	-	TRBV9	TRBD1	TGTGCCAGCAGCGTAGCCAGGGGGCCCGGGCAGCCCCAGCATTTT	CASSVARGPGQPQHF
TRBJ2-1	-	TRBV13	TRBD1	TGTGCCAGCAGCTTAGGCTCGCAGGGGGCCGTGTACAATGAGCAGTTCTTC	CASSLGSQGAVYNEQFF
TRBJ2-7	-	TRBV28	TRBD1	TGTGCCAGCAGTTTGCTCGGGACAGGCATCTACGAGCAGTACTTC	CASSLLGTGIYEQYF
TRBJ2-1	-	TRBV5-4	TRBD2	TGTGCCAGCAGCTTGCCTAGCGGATCCTACAATGAGCAGTTCTTC	CASSLPSGSYNEQFF
TRBJ2-7	-	TRBV5-1	-	TGCGCCAGCAGCACCGGACAGAGCTCCTACGAGCAGTACTTC	CASSTGQSSYEQYF
TRBJ2-5	-	TRBV27	TRBD2	TGTGCCAGCAGTTTCTTAGCGGGGCAAGAGACCCAGTACTTC	CASSFLAGQETQYF
TRBJ2-7	-	TRBV5-6	-	TGTGCCAGCACCCTGAAGGGAGCGGAAACCTACGAGCAGTACTTC	CASTLKGAETYEQYF
TRBJ1-6	-	TRBV9	-	TGTGCCAGCAGCGTAGATCGAACAGGCGTGAGCTCCTATAATTCACCCCTCCACTTT	CASSVDRTGVSSYNSPLHF
TRBJ1-2	-	TRBV14	-	TGTGCCAGCAGCCAAGATTATAAGGCGGTCTATGGCTACACCTTC	CASSQDYKAVYGYTF
TRBJ1-2	-	TRBV29-1	TRBD1	TGCAGCCCGTTAGTGGGACAGGACTTCTATGGCTACACCTTC	CSPLVGQDFYGYTF
TRBJ2-3	-	TRBV9	TRBD2	TGTGCCAGCAGTGCCTGGGGTAGCGGGGGCCTTAGCACAGATACGCAGTATTTT	CASSAWGSGGLSTDTQYF
TRBJ2-5	-	TRBV5-6	TRBD1	TGTGCCAGCAGCACCCCAGACAGGGGGCTGAGGGAGACCCAGTACTTC	CASSTPDRGLRETQYF
TRBJ1-4	-	TRBV4-3	-	TGCGCCAGCAGCCGAGGGCGGGCTAATGAAAAACTGTTTTTT	CASSRGRANEKLFF
TRBJ1-3	-	TRBV5-6	-	TGTGCCAGCAGCTTGAGGGGATCTGGAAACACCATATATTTT	CASSLRGSGNTIYF
TRBJ2-7	-	TRBV28	-	TGTGCCACCGAGCACCCCTACGAGCAGTACTTC	CATEHPYEQYF
TRBJ2-7	-	TRBV28	TRBD2	TGTGCCAGCAGTTCAAGACTAGCGGGGGACTACGAGCAGTACTTC	CASSSRLAGDYEQYF
TRBJ2-7	-	TRBV5-1	-	TGCGCCAGCAGCCCGGACTCTCTTGGCGAGCAGTACTTC	CASSPDSLGEQYF
TRBJ2-2	-	TRBV29-1	TRBD1	TGCAGCGTTGATCTGGGTCGGACAGGGGGGCACGGGGAGCTGTTTTTT	CSVDLGRTGGHGELFF
TRBJ2-7	-	TRBV28	TRBD2	TGTGCCAGCAGTTTACCCCTCCTAGCGGGGATGATTTCATACGAGCAGTACTTC	CASSLPLLAGMISYEQYF
TRBJ1-4	-	TRBV19	-	TGTGCCAGTAGTGTGGCCTCGGGGAGAACGAATGAAAAACTGTTTTTT	CASSVASGRTNEKLFF
TRBJ1-2	-	TRBV11-2	-	TGTGCCAGCAGCCACACTAACTATGGCTACACCTTC	CASSHTNYGYTF
TRBJ2-4	-	TRBV24-1	TRBD1	TGTGCCACCAGTGATTCCGGACAGGCCGAGGGAAACATTCAGTACTTC	CATSDSGQAEGNIQYF
TRBJ2-7	-	TRBV10-2	-	TGCGCCAGCAGCACAGGGCGGCCCAGGCTGAACGAGCAGTACTTC	CASSTGRPRLNEQYF
TRBJ1-2	-	TRBV6-6	-	TGTGCCAGCAGTTACTTAGCCTCCGGGAACTATGGCTACACCTTC	CASSYLASGNYGYTF
TRBJ2-7	-	TRBV19	-	TGTGCCAGTAGTATCAGGAAAAACGAGCAGTACTTC	CASSIRKNEQYF
TRBJ1-5	few	TRBV15	TRBD1	TGTGCCACCAGCGAGGGGGCCCCGGAGGGCAATCAGCCCCAGCATTTT	CATSEGAPEGNQPQHF
TRBJ1-3	-	TRBV11-3	-	TGTGCCAGCAGCCGCCGAGCCTCTGGAAACACCATATATTTT	CASSRRASGNTIYF
TRBJ2-7	-	TRBV4-1	TRBD1	TGCGCCAGCAGCCGTCCGGGACAGGACTACGAGCAGTACTTC	CASSRPGQDYEQYF
TRBJ1-2	-	TRBV5-4	-	TGTGCCAGCAGCCTCGACCGGGATGGCTACACCTTC	CASSLDRDGYTF
TRBJ2-1	-	TRBV27	TRBD2	TGTGCCAGCAGTTATAGCGGGGGTACCTACAATGAGCAGTTCTTC	CASSYSGGTYNEQFF
TRBJ1-3	few	TRBV2	-	TGTGCCAGCAGTCGACAGGGAAACACCATATATTTT	CASSRQGNTIYF
TRBJ2-7	-	TRBV6-5	TRBD1	TGTGCCAGCAGTTACCACGGACAGGGTAGAAACTACGAGCAGTACTTC	CASSYHGQGRNYEQYF
TRBJ1-1	-	TRBV5-1	-	TGCGCCAGCAGCTTGAACTCCGAGAACACTGAAGCTTTCTTT	CASSLNSENTEAFF
TRBJ2-5	-	TRBV2	-	TGTGCCAGCAGTGACAGGCAAGAGACCCAGTACTTC	CASSDRQETQYF
TRBJ1-1	-	TRBV7-9	TRBD1	TGTGCCAGCAGAAGACAGGGGGCGGACACTGAAGCTTTCTTT	CASRRQGADTEAFF
TRBJ1-4	-	TRBV6-4	TRBD1	TGTGCCAGCAGTGAGGCAGGGGGCGCGGTGTATAATGAAAAACTGTTTTTT	CASSEAGGAVYNEKLFF
TRBJ2-7	once	TRBV5-1	TRBD1	TGCGCCAGCAGCTCCGGACAGGGGGTATGGGAGCAGTACTTC	CASSSGQGVWEQYF
TRBJ1-2	-	TRBV9	TRBD1	TGTGCCAGCAGCGGACAGGGGGCGTCCTATGGCTACACCTTC	CASSGQGASYGYTF
TRBJ1-1	few	TRBV5-6	-	TGTGCCAGCAGCTTAGAAGGAGTTGAAGAAGCTTTCTTT	CASSLEGVEEAFF
TRBJ1-1	few	TRBV5-4	TRBD1	TGTGCCAGCAGCTGGGGACAGGGGGACACTGAAGCTTTCTTT	CASSWGQGDTEAFF
TRBJ2-5	-	TRBV5-1	TRBD1	TGCGCCAGCAGCGTTGACAGGGGCCACCAAGAGACCCAGTACTTC	CASSVDRGHQETQYF
TRBJ1-1	-	TRBV19	-	TGTGCCAGTAGTATGTGGGGGTACAGGGACCGTGATGGCACTGAAGCTTTCTTT	CASSMWGYRDRDGTEAFF
TRBJ1-3	-	TRBV7-8	-	TGTGCCAGCAGCTCCGACAGAGCTGGAAACACCATATATTTT	CASSSDRAGNTIYF
TRBJ2-3	-	TRBV5-4	TRBD1	TGTGCCAGCAGCGCCGACAGGGTAAATACGCAGTATTTT	CASSADRVNTQYF